This entry lists 4 T cell receptor beta chains sequenced from one sample in a study of blood T cell repertoires in COVID-19. Method: immunoSEQ multiplex PCR; TCRdb's copy keeps in-frame clones and lacks some. The table records about 140,000 clones, roughly 85% of them present only once. The specimen was PBMCs or T cells enriched from blood (not recorded which). The receptors were gathered from a woman aged 45 to 65 who had recovered from COVID-19.

This clone was picked up one time. The chain recombines TRBV5-6 with TRBJ1-5; 7 bases map to TRBD1. J was trimmed by 1 base and V by 4 bases; bases with no gene match: 11. The CDR3 sequence is 17 residues long. Germline V gives CDR1 SGHDT, CDR2 YYEEEE. The CDR3 region is CASSRFAGTASNQPQHF. The CDR3 DNA follows: TGTGCCAGCAGCCGATTCGCCGGGACAGCCAGCAATCAGCCCCAGCATTTT.

The chain has TRBV7-9 and TRBJ1-2, with a tentative D call TRBD1 (6 bases). The CDR3 extends over 13 amino acids. Deletions cut 5 bases from V and 6 bases from J, with 13 bases between. CDR1 and CDR2 (germline): SEHNR, FQNEAQ (reference sequence). The CDR3 nucleotides are TGTGCCAGCAGCCGAACAGGGTACGATGGCTACACCTTC. It specifies CASSRTGYDGYTF.

A single count supports this clone. The genes are TRBV18 and TRBJ1-1; 7 bases are shared with TRBD1. V gave up 5 bases and J gave up 3 bases; unmatched junction bases: 6. Germline V gene sequence: CDR1 KGHSH, CDR2 LQKENI. The CDR3 spans 14 residues. CDR3 protein: CASSRTGVYTEAFF. CDR3 DNA: TGTGCCAGCTCAAGAACAGGGGTCTACACTGAAGCTTTCTTT.

The chain joins TRBV6-5 to TRBJ2-2; D is possibly TRBD2 (7 bases). This CDR3 region has 15 residues. Trimming cost V 4 bases and J 7 bases, with 16 bases left between them. In germline, CDR1 is MNHEY, CDR2 SVGAGI. CDR3 bases: TGTGCCAGCAGTTGGGGGGGCAGTTCGCACGGGGAGCTGTTTTTT. Its translation is CASSWGGSSHGELFF.